This T cell receptor (beta chain) comes out of a study of blood T cell repertoires in COVID-19. The CDR3 has 16 residues. V lost 2 bases to trimming and J lost 0 bases, with 10 bases between them. Germline V gives CDR1 SGHNT, CDR2 YENEEA. Authors' processing steps: How many nucleated cells were present was estimated from reference gene primer amplification. The assay was immunoSEQ multiplex PCR, and TCRdb's table has in-frame clones only and misses some. V and J calls and clone size come straight from that table; D and trimming were deduced from the DNA. Here the sample spans about 220,000 clones, around 86% being singletons.

Sequenced material: peripheral blood. The chain recombines TRBV11-3 with TRBJ2-2, with D unresolved. The receptor was derived from a human donor in a cohort sampled during active COVID-19. The CDR3 here is CASSLFGPPNTGELFF. The CDR3 DNA reads as TGTGCCAGCAGCTTATTCGGTCCCCCGAACACCGGGGAGCTGTTTTTT.